A single sample gave rise to the 15 T cell receptor beta chains below, sequenced in a study of T-cell memory formation after mild COVID-19. TCRdb re-called the 5' RACE reads with MiXCR, one entry per CDR3 protein. The table has about 50,000 distinct CDR3 sequences, around 10% seen once. The sequenced material came from PBMCs or a T cell subset sorted from them (not recorded which). Receptors originate from an adult woman who had mild COVID-19 (a few samples of this study predate the infection). Cell type and time point are not known.

The chain carries TRBV11-2 and TRBJ2-2; D is uncertain. Germline V gives CDR1 SGHAT, CDR2 FQNNGV. This CDR3 contains 14 residues. V was shortened by 5 bases and J by 4 bases, with 11 bases between the two germline ends. CDR3 sequence reads: CASSPRAGTGELFF. As DNA, the CDR3 is TGTGCCAGCAGCCCCAGAGCCGGCACCGGGGAGCTGTTTTTT.

The chain joins TRBV3-1 to TRBJ2-5, with 7 bases fitting TRBD2. J lost 9 bases, V lost 1 base, and 8 bases had no gene match. The germline CDR1 and CDR2 sequences are LGHDT and YNNKEL (reference sequence). The CDR3 length is 14 residues. DNA of the CDR3: TGTGCCAGCAGCCAAGGTCGGGAGGCGAGGGCCCAGTACTTC. This gives the protein CASSQGREARAQYF.

This clonotype was picked up many times. This sequence joins TRBV20-1 and TRBJ2-1, with D maybe TRBD2 (5 bases). Germline lookup yields CDR1 DFQATT and CDR2 SNEGSKA (reference sequence). This CDR3 has 13 residues. The ends were cut back, 4 bases at V and 9 bases at J, with 16 bases in the middle. CDR3 coding DNA: TGCAGTGCTACCCGGACTCTCTCGCTTGAGCAGTTCTTC. Its protein product is CSATRTLSLEQFF.

The chain links TRBV7-3 to TRBJ2-3; TRBD2 matches at 9 bases. The CDR3 is made up of 16 amino acids. CDR1 and CDR2 from the germline V gene are SGHTA and FQGTGA. With 2 bases clipped from V and 2 bases from J, the junction kept 5 bases outside the gene matches. CDR3 in DNA: TGTGCCAGCAGCTTACAGGCTAGCGGGATCACAGATACGCAGTATTTT. Encoded protein: CASSLQASGITDTQYF.

The genes are TRBV13 and TRBJ2-3; D gene unclear. CDR3 length: 14 residues. V lost 5 bases and J 0 bases, leaving 9 bases between the germline ends. CDR1 is PRHDT and CDR2 is FYEKMQ in the germline V gene (reference sequence). This chain's CDR3 is CASSGRASTDTQYF. Written as DNA, the CDR3 is TGTGCCAGCAGCGGACGAGCGAGCACAGATACGCAGTATTTT. Using reference TRBV13 and TRBJ2-3 for the parts outside the CDR3, the full variable domain is AAGVIQSPRHLIKEKRETATLKCYPIPRHDTVYWYQQGPGQDPQFLISFYEKMQSDKGSIPDRFSAQQFSDYHSELNMSSLELGDSALYFCASSGRASTDTQYFGPGTRLTVL.

This clonotype is medium-sized within its sample. The germline gene is not matched at one end of the junction; a read error may be the cause. V gene TRBV7-7 combines with J gene TRBJ2-5, with 9 nucleotides matching TRBD1. The CDR3 covers 14 residues. Germline values: CDR1 SSHAT, CDR2 FNYEAQ (reference sequence). The CDR3 nucleotides read TGTGCTAGCAGCTGGGACAGGGACGGAGAGACCCAGTACTTC. Protein: CASSWDRDGETQYF.

This clonotype was counted many times. The rearrangement links TRBV15 to TRBJ2-7, with D perhaps TRBD1 (5 bases). CDR3 length: 12 residues. Per germline, CDR1 LNHNV and CDR2 YYDKDF (reference sequence). V was cut by 2 bases and J by 5 bases, with 7 bases left in between. As DNA, the CDR3 is TGTGCCACCAGCAGATTCAGGGACGAGCAGTACTTC. It encodes CATSRFRDEQYF.

The chain links TRBV7-2 to TRBJ1-2; D might be TRBD1 (6 bases). Trimming pared 3 bases from V and 4 bases from J, leaving 12 bases between. The CDR3 sequence is 14 residues long. In germline, CDR1 is SGHTA, CDR2 FQGNSA. The CDR3 spells CASSFLGGSYGYTF. For the CDR3, the DNA is TGTGCCAGCAGCTTTTTGGGGGGCTCCTATGGCTACACCTTC.

This clonotype was picked up many times. The chain has TRBV4-3 and TRBJ2-1, with 14 bases lining up with TRBD2. Trimming at V came to 3 bases and at J to 7 bases, leaving 8 bases not matched to a gene. Germline V CDR1 and CDR2: LGHNA, YSLEER. The CDR3 sequence is 17 residues long. The CDR3 nucleotides read TGCGCCAGCAGCCATAGGGAGGGACTAGCGGGAGTTAATGAGCAGTTCTTC. Translated: CASSHREGLAGVNEQFF.

This clonotype turned up a few times. J is TRBJ1-4 and V is TRBV5-1; D call uncertain. V lost 0 bases and J 3 bases, leaving 9 bases between the germline ends. This CDR3 is built from 15 residues. The germline gives CDR1 SGHRS, CDR2 YFSETQ. The CDR3 is CASSLVGMANEKLFF. The CDR3 nucleotides are TGCGCCAGCAGCTTGGTGGGGATGGCTAATGAAAAACTGTTTTTT.

In its sample, this clonotype was seen a few times. The chain uses TRBV6-1 and TRBJ1-5, with D maybe TRBD1 (5 bases). The CDR3 spans 14 residues. V was pared by 5 bases and J by 3 bases, with 11 bases between. Germline V CDR1 and CDR2: MNHNS, SASEGT. Written as DNA, the CDR3 is TGTGCCAGCAGTCCGGGACTGCTCAATCAGCCCCAGCATTTT. Its translation is CASSPGLLNQPQHF.

This clonotype appeared a few times. As DNA, the CDR3 is TGTGCCAGCAGTTACTCGGGGGGGGCAGGCTCCTACGAGCAGTACTTC. It codes for CASSYSGGAGSYEQYF. V is TRBV6-2 or TRBV6-3 and J is TRBJ2-7, with D possibly being TRBD2 (7 bases). CDR3 length: 16 amino acids. V lost 0 bases and J lost 0, with 12 bases in between. Germline CDR1 reads MNHEY; CDR2 reads SVGEGT.

This clonotype appeared many times. The chain employs TRBV7-2 and TRBJ2-1; 10 positions match TRBD2. Looked up from germline, CDR1 is SGHTA and CDR2 is FQGNSA. The CDR3 totals 17 residues. Germline trimming cut 2 bases from V and 7 bases from J; bases unmatched to any gene: 11. The CDR3 nucleotides read TGTGCCAGCAGCTTACCCCTAGCGGGAGTAGGAGGGAATGAGCAGTTCTTC. It specifies CASSLPLAGVGGNEQFF. The entire variable domain, with the rest obtained from reference TRBV7-2 and TRBJ2-1, is as follows: GAGVSQSPSNKVTEKGKDVELRCDPISGHTALYWYRQSLGQGLEFLIYFQGNSAPDKSGLPSDRFSAERTGGSVSTLTIQRTQQEDSAVYLCASSLPLAGVGGNEQFFGPGTRLTVL.

This clonotype was picked up a small number of times. The gene calls are TRBV15 and TRBJ1-5; D perhaps matches TRBD1 (6 bases). The length of the CDR3 is 18 residues. Trimming left V 7 bases short and J 8 bases short, with 30 bases between. Germline loops: CDR1 LNHNV, CDR2 YYDKDF (reference sequence). The CDR3 spells CATTQVGHLRVGDKPQHF. The CDR3 DNA reads as TGTGCCACCACTCAAGTGGGACACCTCCGTGTCGGCGACAAGCCCCAGCATTTT.

This clonotype has a handful of counts. The rearrangement uses TRBV12-1 and TRBJ2-7; the table's D call, TRBD1, has no DNA check behind it. TRBV12-1 is labeled a pseudogene. This CDR3 is built from 17 residues. Here the CDR3 reads CASSHSGQGAPLYEQYF. The CDR3, as DNA: TGTGCCAGCAGCCACTCAGGGCAGGGGGCCCCACTCTACGAGCAGTACTTC.